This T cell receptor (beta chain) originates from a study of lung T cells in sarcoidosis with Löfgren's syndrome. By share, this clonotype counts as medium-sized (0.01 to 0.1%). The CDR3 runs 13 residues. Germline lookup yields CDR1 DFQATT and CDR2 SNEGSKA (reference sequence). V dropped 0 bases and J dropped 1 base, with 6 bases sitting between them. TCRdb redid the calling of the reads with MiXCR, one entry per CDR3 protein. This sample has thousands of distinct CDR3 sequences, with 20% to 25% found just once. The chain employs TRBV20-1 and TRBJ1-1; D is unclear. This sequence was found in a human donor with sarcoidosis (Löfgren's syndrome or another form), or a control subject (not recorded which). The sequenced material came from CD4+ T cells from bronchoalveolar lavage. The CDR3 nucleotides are TGCAGTGCTAGAGATTTGGCGAACACTGAAGCTTTCTTT. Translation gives CSARDLANTEAFF.